The present T cell receptor beta chain was sequenced within a study of blood T cells in healthy people across ages. Findings of the study overall: PBMC samples, being unsorted, prevented any conclusive comparison of naive and antigen-experienced cells. Long-lived donors carried more naive CD4+ cells and greater diversity than aged donors.

A second about 7 to 11 cycle PCR used barcoded and J-beta primers. With 12 random nucleotides, a template-switch adaptor tagged each individual cDNA molecule. Using its own MiXCR run on the 5' RACE reads, TCRdb lists one record per CDR3 protein. The repertoire holds about a million distinct CDR3 sequences, more than 30% seen once, with over 10% in the top ten. Worth noting for this clonotype: Antigen: not known. The junction shows a germline mismatch at one end, possibly a read error.

The CDR3 runs 15 residues. The germline gives CDR1 LGHNA, CDR2 YNFKEQ. Sequencing was done on a sample of blood. The source is a man between 18 and 29 years old in good health. This chain links TRBV4-2 with TRBJ2-7; 10 bases map to TRBD2. The CDR3 sequence is CASSQEAGGDYEQNF. The CDR3 DNA sequence: TGTGCCAGCAGCCAAGAAGCGGGGGGGGATTACGAGCAGAACTTC.